The rows below give T cell receptor beta chains drawn from one sample of a study of blood T cell repertoires in COVID-19. Sequencing used immunoSEQ multiplex PCR; TCRdb keeps in-frame clones, though not all of them. The table has roughly 250,000 clones, 70% to 90% seen once. The sequenced material came from peripheral blood. These receptors were collected from a woman aged 55-75 years with active or convalescent COVID-19. Both conserved end residues are part of each CDR3. The order of the fields is J gene, clone size, D gene, V gene, CDR3 protein, CDR3 DNA. A D gene is named only where the DNA matches it firmly. Not all rows give a size; the values are once, few, many and, for expanded clones, a class.

>TRBJ2-7|-|-|TRBV14
CASSQERTTLKYF
TGTGCCAGCAGCCAAGAAAGGACTACCCTTAAGTACTTC
>TRBJ1-2|-|-|TRBV2
CASIWGEIANYGYTF
TGTGCCAGCATATGGGGGGAGATAGCTAACTATGGCTACACCTTC
>TRBJ2-1|-|TRBD2|TRBV24-1
CATSETYLAVQFF
TGTGCCACCAGTGAAACCTACCTAGCGGTGCAGTTCTTC
>TRBJ2-3|-|TRBD1|TRBV7-3
CASSPDRGRNTDTQYF
TGTGCCAGCAGCCCTGACAGGGGGCGTAACACAGATACGCAGTATTTT
>TRBJ1-1|-|-|TRBV7-9
CASTPSGGRVAFF
TGTGCCAGCACCCCCAGCGGGGGGCGTGTAGCTTTCTTT
>TRBJ2-2|-|-|TRBV5-5
CASSTHDMLTGELFF
TGTGCCAGCAGCACCCATGACATGTTGACCGGGGAGCTGTTTTTT
>TRBJ2-1|-|-|TRBV5-1
CASSLRAGFDNEQFF
TGCGCCAGCAGCTTGAGAGCGGGCTTCGACAATGAGCAGTTCTTC
>TRBJ1-1|-|TRBD1|TRBV30
CAWDTGDMNTEAFF
TGTGCCTGGGACACAGGGGACATGAACACTGAAGCTTTCTTT
>TRBJ1-5|-|-|TRBV7-8
CASSLELGQPQHF
TGTGCCAGCAGCCTCGAGCTCGGTCAGCCCCAGCATTTT
>TRBJ2-5|once|TRBD2|TRBV10-2
CASSGGLGRGETQYF
TGCGCCAGCAGTGGGGGACTAGGGAGGGGGGAGACCCAGTACTTC
>TRBJ2-7|-|-|TRBV7-9
CASSLGLDWQQYF
TGTGCCAGCAGCTTAGGCCTCGATTGGCAGCAGTACTTC
>TRBJ1-1|-|TRBD1|TRBV7-2
CASSLGGQAITEAFF
TGTGCCAGCAGCTTAGGGGGACAGGCGATCACTGAAGCTTTCTTT
>TRBJ2-7|-|-|TRBV2
CASSRSFGQEQYF
TGTGCCAGCAGTCGGAGCTTTGGTCAGGAGCAGTACTTC
>TRBJ2-7|-|TRBD1|TRBV27
CATRGQGGPYEQYF
TGTGCCACCCGGGGACAGGGGGGACCCTACGAGCAGTACTTC
>TRBJ2-5|-|-|TRBV7-2
CASSLVSANQETQYF
TGTGCCAGCAGCTTAGTCAGTGCCAACCAAGAGACCCAGTACTTC
>TRBJ2-2|-|-|TRBV28
CASSPLGGGRTGELFF
TGTGCCAGCAGCCCCCTAGGGGGGGGGCGAACCGGGGAGCTGTTTTTT
>TRBJ2-3|-|-|TRBV2
CASSVNGVEDTQYF
TGTGCCAGCAGTGTTAACGGGGTGGAGGATACGCAGTATTTT
>TRBJ2-2|-|-|TRBV5-1
CASSLAQANTGELFF
TGCGCCAGCAGCTTGGCCCAGGCTAACACCGGGGAGCTGTTTTTT
>TRBJ2-1|-|TRBD2|TRBV29-1
CSADGREGPGEAHEQFF
TGCAGCGCTGACGGGAGGGAAGGCCCCGGGGAGGCCCATGAGCAGTTCTTC
>TRBJ2-1|once|TRBD1|TRBV7-3
CASSLGTGGWDEQFF
TGTGCCAGCAGCTTGGGGACAGGGGGCTGGGATGAGCAGTTCTTC
>TRBJ2-7|-|TRBD1|TRBV6-1
CASSKAWGQGAYEQYF
TGTGCCAGCAGTAAAGCGTGGGGACAGGGGGCCTACGAGCAGTACTTC
>TRBJ1-1|-|-|TRBV30
CAWIAGNTEAFF
TGTGCCTGGATAGCCGGGAACACTGAAGCTTTCTTT
>TRBJ2-2|many|-|TRBV10-3
CAIEQGGPTGELFF
TGTGCCATCGAACAGGGCGGTCCCACCGGGGAGCTGTTTTTT
>TRBJ2-5|many|-|TRBV29-1
CSVEKQIQETQYF
TGCAGCGTTGAAAAACAGATCCAAGAGACCCAGTACTTC
>TRBJ1-1|-|TRBD1|TRBV30
CAWRQGSTEAFF
TGTGCCTGGAGACAGGGGAGCACTGAAGCTTTCTTT
>TRBJ2-2|-|-|TRBV7-9
CASSGEELFF
TGTGCCAGCAGCGGAGAGGAGCTGTTTTTT
>TRBJ1-5|few|TRBD1|TRBV19
CASSTTGGQSQPQHF
TGTGCCAGTAGCACGACAGGGGGCCAAAGTCAGCCCCAGCATTTT
>TRBJ2-2|-|-|TRBV11-2
CASNPQGSTGELFF
TGTGCCAGCAACCCACAGGGATCCACCGGGGAGCTGTTTTTT
>TRBJ1-4|-|TRBD1|TRBV11-3
CASSPRGTRQGRDEKLFF
TGTGCCAGCAGCCCGAGAGGGACCCGACAGGGCAGGGATGAAAAACTGTTTTTT
>TRBJ1-3|once|-|TRBV18
CASSPRRGVSGNTIYF
TGTGCCAGCTCACCAAGGCGCGGGGTATCTGGAAACACCATATATTTT
>TRBJ2-1|once|-|TRBV25-1
CASSDSTRANEQFF
TGTGCCAGCAGTGATTCTACTCGTGCCAATGAGCAGTTCTTC
>TRBJ1-6|-|TRBD1|TRBV19
CASDPRTGPNSPLHF
TGTGCCAGCGATCCTAGGACAGGTCCTAATTCACCCCTCCACTTT
>TRBJ2-2|-|TRBD1|TRBV11-3
CASSLSTGGMNTGELFF
TGTGCCAGCAGCTTAAGTACAGGGGGAATGAACACCGGGGAGCTGTTTTTT
>TRBJ2-3|-|TRBD2|TRBV6-1
CASSESGGRGTDTQYF
TGTGCCAGCAGTGAATCTGGCGGGAGGGGCACAGATACGCAGTATTTT
>TRBJ2-1|-|TRBD2|TRBV5-1
CASSLSLAGAYNEQFF
TGCGCCAGCAGCTTGAGTCTAGCGGGAGCCTACAATGAGCAGTTCTTC
>TRBJ2-3|once|-|TRBV28
CASSLLVGGRTDTQYF
TGTGCCAGCAGTTTATTGGTTGGGGGGAGGACAGATACGCAGTATTTT
>TRBJ2-5|-|-|TRBV29-1
CSNVATAGTQYF
TGCAGCAATGTGGCAACCGCAGGGACCCAGTACTTC
>TRBJ1-2|few|-|TRBV3-1/TRBV3-2
CASSQGQVIYGYTF
TGTGCCAGCAGCCAGGGGCAGGTTATCTATGGCTACACCTTC
>TRBJ1-4|-|TRBD1|TRBV7-9
CASSPTGGFDPNEKLFF
TGTGCCAGCAGCCCCACAGGGGGCTTTGACCCGAATGAAAAACTGTTTTTT
>TRBJ1-6|once|TRBD1|TRBV2
CASGTGTGGSPLHF
TGTGCCAGCGGAACCGGGACAGGAGGTTCACCCCTCCACTTT
>TRBJ2-2|-|-|TRBV21-1
CASPGQGEKAGELFF
TGTGCCAGCCCGGGACAGGGGGAGAAGGCCGGGGAGCTGTTTTTT
>TRBJ1-6|-|-|TRBV7-2
CASSPRGGGNSPLHF
TGTGCCAGCAGCCCTAGAGGGGGGGGAAATTCACCCCTCCACTTT
>TRBJ2-7|-|-|TRBV21-1
CASSTPILAPPSWCF
TGTGCCAGCAGCACCCCAATATTGGCCCCTCCAAGTTGGTGCTTC
>TRBJ1-1|-|-|TRBV4-1
CASSPGVTSFFIEAFF
TGCGCCAGCAGCCCGGGGGTGACGAGTTTCTTCATTGAAGCTTTCTTT
>TRBJ2-1|-|TRBD2|TRBV7-2
CASSVSGGASYNEQFF
TGTGCCAGCAGCGTTAGCGGGGGGGCTTCCTACAATGAGCAGTTCTTC
>TRBJ2-5|-|TRBD1|TRBV28
CASSLDRGQKTQYF
TGTGCCAGCAGTTTAGACAGGGGGCAGAAGACCCAGTACTTC
>TRBJ1-1|-|TRBD1|TRBV6-5
CASSQIARGQAFF
TGTGCCAGCAGTCAAATCGCGAGGGGGCAAGCTTTCTTT
>TRBJ1-2|many|-|TRBV19
CASGQGYGYTF
TGTGCCAGTGGTCAGGGCTATGGCTACACCTTC
>TRBJ1-2|-|-|TRBV28
CASHSITYGYTF
TGTGCCAGCCACAGTATTACCTATGGCTACACCTTC
>TRBJ2-7|-|-|TRBV29-1
CSVVFLAGYEQYF
TGCAGCGTTGTTTTCCTAGCTGGCTACGAGCAGTACTTC
>TRBJ2-7|once|TRBD2|TRBV5-1
CASSLVLAGDNEQYF
TGCGCCAGCAGCTTGGTCCTAGCGGGAGACAACGAGCAGTACTTC
>TRBJ1-1|-|-|TRBV5-8
CASSRLGASEAFF
TGTGCCAGCAGCCGCTTGGGGGCGTCGGAAGCTTTCTTT